This T cell receptor (beta chain) was captured by sequencing in a study of T cells in Graves' hyperthyroidism and ophthalmopathy. Study-level points and caveats: Ophthalmopathy, as predicted by the model, came a median around 7 months after the prediction.

Amplification of TCR beta CDR3 regions used RNA as the template. HTBI primers were the set used in a first-round RT-PCR of the TCR CDR3. In TCRdb, the multiplex PCR reads were re-called with MiXCR into one record per CDR3 protein. The profile shows some 570,000 distinct CDR3 sequences, around 14% of them singletons. In regard to this clonotype: Its cognate antigen is unknown. The germline gene is not matched at one end of the junction; a read error may be the cause.

This CDR3 has 13 amino acids. CDR1 and CDR2 (germline): DFQATT, SNEGSKA (reference sequence). For the diagnoses, clinical symptoms, serum thyroxine and TRAb, thyroid ultrasound and orbital computed tomography were used. This sequence originates from a woman aged 18 to 35 with Graves' ophthalmopathy. The rearrangement uses TRBV20-1 and TRBJ2-7, with D possibly being TRBD2 (6 bases). Sequenced sample: blood. The CDR3 loop is CSAAGGRTYEQHF. The CDR3 coding sequence is TGCAGTGCTGCCGGTGGGAGGACTTACGAGCAGCACTTC.